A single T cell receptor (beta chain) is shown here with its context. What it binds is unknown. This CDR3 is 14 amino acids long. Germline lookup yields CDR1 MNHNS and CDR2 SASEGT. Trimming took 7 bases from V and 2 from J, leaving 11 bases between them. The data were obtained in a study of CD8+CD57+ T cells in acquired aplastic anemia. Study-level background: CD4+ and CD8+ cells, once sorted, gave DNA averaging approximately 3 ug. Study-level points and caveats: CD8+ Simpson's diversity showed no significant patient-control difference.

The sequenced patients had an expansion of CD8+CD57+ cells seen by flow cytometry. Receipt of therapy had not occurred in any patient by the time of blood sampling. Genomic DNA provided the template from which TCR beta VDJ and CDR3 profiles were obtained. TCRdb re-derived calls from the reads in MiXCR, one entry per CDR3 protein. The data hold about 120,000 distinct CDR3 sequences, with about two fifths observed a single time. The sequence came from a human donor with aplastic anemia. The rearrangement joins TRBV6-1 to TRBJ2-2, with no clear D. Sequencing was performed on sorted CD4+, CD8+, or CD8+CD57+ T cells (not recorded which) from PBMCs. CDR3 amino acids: CASTQDLNTGELFF. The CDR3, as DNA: TGTGCCAGCACCCAGGACCTTAACACCGGGGAGCTGTTTTTT.